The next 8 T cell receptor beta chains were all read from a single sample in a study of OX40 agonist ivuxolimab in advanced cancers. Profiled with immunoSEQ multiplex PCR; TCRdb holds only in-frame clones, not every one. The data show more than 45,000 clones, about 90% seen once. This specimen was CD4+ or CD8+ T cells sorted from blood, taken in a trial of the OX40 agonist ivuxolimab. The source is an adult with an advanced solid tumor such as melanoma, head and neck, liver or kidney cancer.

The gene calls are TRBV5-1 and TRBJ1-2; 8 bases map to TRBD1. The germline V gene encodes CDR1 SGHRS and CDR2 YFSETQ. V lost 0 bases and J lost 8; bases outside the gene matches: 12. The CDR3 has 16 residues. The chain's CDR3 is CASSLVGSGGAGGYTF. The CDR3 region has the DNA TGCGCCAGCAGCTTGGTGGGATCAGGGGGCGCGGGAGGCTACACCTTC.

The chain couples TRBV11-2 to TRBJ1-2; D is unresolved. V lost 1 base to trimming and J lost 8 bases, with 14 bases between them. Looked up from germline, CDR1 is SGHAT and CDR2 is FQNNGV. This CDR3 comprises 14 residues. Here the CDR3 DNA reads TGTGCCAGCAGCTTAGGAGGGAATCAGAGGGGCTACACCTTC. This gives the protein CASSLGGNQRGYTF.

The CDR3 sequence is CASSQETGTTDTQYF. The CDR3 DNA sequence: TGCGCCAGCAGCCAAGAAACAGGGACCACAGATACGCAGTATTTT. V and J are TRBV4-1 and TRBJ2-3; TRBD1 might be the D (6 bases). CDR1 and CDR2 (germline): MGHRA, YSYEKL. Trimming left V 0 bases short and J 2 bases short, with 9 bases between. There are 15 residues in the CDR3.

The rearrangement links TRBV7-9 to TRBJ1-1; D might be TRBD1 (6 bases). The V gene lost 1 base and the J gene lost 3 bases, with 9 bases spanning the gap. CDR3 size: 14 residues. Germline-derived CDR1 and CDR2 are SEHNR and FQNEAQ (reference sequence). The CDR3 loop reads CASSLETGYTEAFF. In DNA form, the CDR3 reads TGTGCCAGCAGCTTAGAAACAGGGTACACTGAAGCTTTCTTT.

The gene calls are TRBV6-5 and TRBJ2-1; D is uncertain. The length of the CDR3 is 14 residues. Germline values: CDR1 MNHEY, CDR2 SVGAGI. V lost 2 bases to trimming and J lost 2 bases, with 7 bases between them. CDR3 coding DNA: TGTGCCAGCAGTTACCGGCAAGCCTACAATGAGCAGTTCTTC. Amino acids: CASSYRQAYNEQFF.

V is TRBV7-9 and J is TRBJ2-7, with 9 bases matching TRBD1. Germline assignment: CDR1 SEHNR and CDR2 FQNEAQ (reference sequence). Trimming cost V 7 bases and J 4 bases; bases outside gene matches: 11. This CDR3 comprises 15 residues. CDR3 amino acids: CASTPGTGIRYEQYF. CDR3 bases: TGTGCCAGCACTCCAGGGACAGGGATACGGTACGAGCAGTACTTC.

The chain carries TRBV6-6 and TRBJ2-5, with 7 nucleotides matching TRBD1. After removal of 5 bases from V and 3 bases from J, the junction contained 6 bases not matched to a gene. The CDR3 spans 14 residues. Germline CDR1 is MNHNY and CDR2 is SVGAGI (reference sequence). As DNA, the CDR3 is TGTGCCAGCAGTCCCTCCGGGACAGAAGAGACCCAGTACTTC. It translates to CASSPSGTEETQYF.

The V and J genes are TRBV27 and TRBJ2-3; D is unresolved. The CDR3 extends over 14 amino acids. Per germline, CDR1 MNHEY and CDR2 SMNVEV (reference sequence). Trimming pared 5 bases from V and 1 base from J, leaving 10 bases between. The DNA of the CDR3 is TGTGCCAGCAGTCTTACCGGCGGCACAGATACGCAGTATTTT. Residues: CASSLTGGTDTQYF.